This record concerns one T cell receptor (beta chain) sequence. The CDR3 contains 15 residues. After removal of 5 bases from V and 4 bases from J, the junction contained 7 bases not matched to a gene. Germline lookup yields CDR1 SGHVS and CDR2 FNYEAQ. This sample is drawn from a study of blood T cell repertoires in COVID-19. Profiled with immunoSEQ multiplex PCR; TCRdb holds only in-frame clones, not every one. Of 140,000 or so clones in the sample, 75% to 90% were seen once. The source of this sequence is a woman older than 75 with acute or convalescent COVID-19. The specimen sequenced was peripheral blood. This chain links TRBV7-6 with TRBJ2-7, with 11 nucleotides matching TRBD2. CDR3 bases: TGTGCCAGCAGCATCTTAGCGGGAGGGCTGTACGAGCAGTACTTC. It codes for CASSILAGGLYEQYF.